This T cell receptor beta chain was sequenced during a study of T cells in Graves' hyperthyroidism and ophthalmopathy. For the study at large: Upon initial diagnosis and before any treatment, peripheral blood was collected.

Comments on this clonotype: Its antigen is not identified.

Graves' hyperthyroidism showing no ophthalmopathy progression within 18 months was considered stable. There were TCR beta CDR3 regions amplified from RNA transcripts. A set of HTBI primers served as the primers for a first-round RT-PCR of the TCR CDR3. From the multiplex PCR reads, TCRdb called clonotypes with MiXCR, one entry per CDR3 protein. The sample has hundreds of thousands of distinct CDR3 sequences; around 15% are singletons. Overall study results and limits: Prediction of ophthalmopathy progression came a median roughly 7.1 months pre-onset. Appearing also in blood were most of the thyroid clonotypes expanded above 0.001.

Unmatched junction bases numbered 13, after V lost 6 bases and J lost 7 bases. CDR3 length: 16 amino acids. The sequenced material came from blood. This receptor was identified in a woman in her 30s with Graves' hyperthyroidism. This rearrangement joins TRBV12-3 or TRBV12-4 to TRBJ2-1; TRBD1 aligns across 9 bases. The CDR3 region is CASRATGTGLGNEQFF. The CDR3 bases are TGTGCCAGCAGAGCAACCGGGACAGGGCTTGGGAATGAGCAGTTCTTC.